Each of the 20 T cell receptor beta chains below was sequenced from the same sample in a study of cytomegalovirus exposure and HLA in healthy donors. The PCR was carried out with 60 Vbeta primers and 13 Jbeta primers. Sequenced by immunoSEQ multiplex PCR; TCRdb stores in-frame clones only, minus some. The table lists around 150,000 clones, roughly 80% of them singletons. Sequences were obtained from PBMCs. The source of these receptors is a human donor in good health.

The CDR3 DNA follows: TGCGCCAGCAGCCAAGAAGTGTGGAGACAGGGAGGTCAGCCCCAGCATTTT. Encoded protein: CASSQEVWRQGGQPQHF. The chain couples TRBV4-1 to TRBJ1-5, with 7 bases matching TRBD1. V shed 0 bases, J shed 6 bases, and the junction held 11 bases outside the gene matches. The CDR3 totals 17 residues. Per germline, CDR1 MGHRA and CDR2 YSYEKL.

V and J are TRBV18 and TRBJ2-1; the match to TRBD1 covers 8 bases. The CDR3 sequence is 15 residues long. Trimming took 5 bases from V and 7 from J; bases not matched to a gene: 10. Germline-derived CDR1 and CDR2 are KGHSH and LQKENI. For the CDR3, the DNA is TGTGCCAGCTCATCTCGGAGCCAGGGGGCAAATGAGCAGTTCTTC. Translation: CASSSRSQGANEQFF.

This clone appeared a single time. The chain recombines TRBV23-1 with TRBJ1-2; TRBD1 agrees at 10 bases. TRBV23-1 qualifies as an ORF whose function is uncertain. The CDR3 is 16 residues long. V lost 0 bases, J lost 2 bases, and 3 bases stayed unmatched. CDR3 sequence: CASSQSLGQGNYGYTF. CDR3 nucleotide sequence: TGCGCCAGCAGTCAATCGTTGGGACAGGGGAACTATGGCTACACCTTC.

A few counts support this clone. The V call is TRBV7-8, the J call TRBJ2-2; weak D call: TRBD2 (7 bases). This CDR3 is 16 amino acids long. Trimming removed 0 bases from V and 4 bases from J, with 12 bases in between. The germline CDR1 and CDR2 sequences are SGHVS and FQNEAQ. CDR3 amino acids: CASSLAGGHVTGELFF. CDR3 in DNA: TGTGCCAGCAGCTTAGCGGGGGGGCATGTCACCGGGGAGCTGTTTTTT.

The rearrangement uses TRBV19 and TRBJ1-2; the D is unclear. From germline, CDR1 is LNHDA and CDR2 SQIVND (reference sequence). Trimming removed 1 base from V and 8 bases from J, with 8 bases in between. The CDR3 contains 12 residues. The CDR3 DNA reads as TGTGCCAGTAGTATAGGAGGAGAAGGCTACACCTTC. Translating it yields CASSIGGEGYTF.

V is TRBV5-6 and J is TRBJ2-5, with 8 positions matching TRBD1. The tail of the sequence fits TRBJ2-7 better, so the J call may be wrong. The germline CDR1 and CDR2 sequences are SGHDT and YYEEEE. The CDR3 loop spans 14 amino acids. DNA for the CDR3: TGTGCCAGCAGCTTAGTACAGGGGGCCTACGAGCAGTACTTC. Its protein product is CASSLVQGAYEQYF.

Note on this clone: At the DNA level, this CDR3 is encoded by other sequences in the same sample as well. CDR3 amino acids: CASSVSGGGEQYF. The CDR3 DNA follows: TGTGCCAGCAGCGTTAGCGGGGGGGGAGAGCAGTACTTC. The chain is built from TRBV7-2 and TRBJ2-7; 11 nucleotides agree with TRBD2. The CDR3 is 13 amino acids. Germline V gene lookup returns CDR1 SGHTA and CDR2 FQGNSA. J gave up 7 bases and V 5 bases, and 4 bases lay outside the gene matches.

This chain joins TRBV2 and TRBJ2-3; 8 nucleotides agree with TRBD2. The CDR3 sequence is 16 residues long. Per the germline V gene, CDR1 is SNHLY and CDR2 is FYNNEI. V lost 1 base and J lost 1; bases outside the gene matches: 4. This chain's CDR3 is CASSEGVSGGTDTQYF. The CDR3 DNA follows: TGTGCCAGCAGTGAAGGGGTTAGCGGGGGCACAGATACGCAGTATTTT. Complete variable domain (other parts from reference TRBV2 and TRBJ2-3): EPEVTQTPSHQVTQMGQEVILRCVPISNHLYFYWYRQILGQKVEFLVSFYNNEISEKSEIFDDQFSVERPDGSNFTLKIRSTKLEDSAMYFCASSEGVSGGTDTQYFGPGTRLTVL.

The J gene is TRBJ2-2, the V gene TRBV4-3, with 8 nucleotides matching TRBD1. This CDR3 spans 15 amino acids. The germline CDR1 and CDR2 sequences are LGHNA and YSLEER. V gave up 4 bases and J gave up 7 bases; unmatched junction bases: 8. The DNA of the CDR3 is TGCGCCAGCAGCCCCGGGACAGGCGCTGGCGGGGAGCTGTTTTTT. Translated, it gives CASSPGTGAGGELFF.

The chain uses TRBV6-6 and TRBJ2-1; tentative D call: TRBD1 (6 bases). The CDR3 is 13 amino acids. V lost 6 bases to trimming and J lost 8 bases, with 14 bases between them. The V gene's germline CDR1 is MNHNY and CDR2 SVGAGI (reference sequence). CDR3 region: CASSSNYRDEQFF. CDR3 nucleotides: TGTGCCAGCAGCTCGAACTACAGGGATGAGCAGTTCTTC.

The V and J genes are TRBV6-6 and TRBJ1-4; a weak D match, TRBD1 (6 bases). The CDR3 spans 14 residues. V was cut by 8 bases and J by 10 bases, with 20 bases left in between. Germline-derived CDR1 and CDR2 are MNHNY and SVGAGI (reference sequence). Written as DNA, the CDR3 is TGTGCCAGCGGGCTCGGCACAGGGTGGAGAAAACTGTTTTTT. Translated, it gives CASGLGTGWRKLFF.

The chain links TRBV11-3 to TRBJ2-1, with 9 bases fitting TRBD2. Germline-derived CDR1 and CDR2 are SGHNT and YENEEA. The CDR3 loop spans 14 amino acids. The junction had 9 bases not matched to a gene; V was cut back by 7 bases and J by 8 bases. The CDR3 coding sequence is TGTGCCAGCAACCTGCGGGGGGGCAGGGATGAGCAGTTCTTC. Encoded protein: CASNLRGGRDEQFF.

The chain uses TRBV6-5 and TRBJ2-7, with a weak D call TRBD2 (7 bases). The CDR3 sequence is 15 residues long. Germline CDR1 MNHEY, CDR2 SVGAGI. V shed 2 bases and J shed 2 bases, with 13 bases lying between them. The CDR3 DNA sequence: TGTGCCAGCAGTTACGGCGGGGGCCCAGCCTACGAGCAGTACTTC. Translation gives CASSYGGGPAYEQYF.

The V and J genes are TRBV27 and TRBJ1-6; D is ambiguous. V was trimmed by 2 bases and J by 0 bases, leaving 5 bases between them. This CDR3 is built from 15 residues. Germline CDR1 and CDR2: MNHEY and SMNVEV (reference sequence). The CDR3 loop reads CASSLGSSYNSPLHF. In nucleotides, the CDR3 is TGTGCCAGCAGTTTAGGGAGCTCCTATAATTCACCCCTCCACTTT.

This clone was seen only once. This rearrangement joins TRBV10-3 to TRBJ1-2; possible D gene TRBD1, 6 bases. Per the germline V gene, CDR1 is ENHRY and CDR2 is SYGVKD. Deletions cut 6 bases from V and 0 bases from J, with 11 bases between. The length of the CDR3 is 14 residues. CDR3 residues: CAISGDTTNYGYTF. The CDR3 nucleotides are TGTGCCATCAGCGGGGACACCACTAACTATGGCTACACCTTC.

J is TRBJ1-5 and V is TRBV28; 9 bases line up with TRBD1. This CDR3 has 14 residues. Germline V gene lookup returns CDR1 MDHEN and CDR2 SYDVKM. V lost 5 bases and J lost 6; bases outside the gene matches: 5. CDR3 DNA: TGTGCCAGCAGTCGGGGACAGGGAGGTCAGCCCCAGCATTTT. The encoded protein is CASSRGQGGQPQHF.

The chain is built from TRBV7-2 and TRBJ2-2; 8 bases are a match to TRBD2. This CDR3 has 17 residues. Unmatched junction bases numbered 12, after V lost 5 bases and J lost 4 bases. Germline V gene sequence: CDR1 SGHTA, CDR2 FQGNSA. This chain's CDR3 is CASSPETWLAGTGELFF. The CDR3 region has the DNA TGTGCCAGCAGCCCGGAAACTTGGCTAGCGGGCACCGGGGAGCTGTTTTTT.

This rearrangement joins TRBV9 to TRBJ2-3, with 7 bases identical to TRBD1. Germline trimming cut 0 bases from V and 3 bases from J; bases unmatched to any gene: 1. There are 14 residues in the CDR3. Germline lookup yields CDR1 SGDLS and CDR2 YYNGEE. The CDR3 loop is CASSVEGATDTQYF. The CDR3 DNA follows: TGTGCCAGCAGCGTAGAGGGGGCAACAGATACGCAGTATTTT. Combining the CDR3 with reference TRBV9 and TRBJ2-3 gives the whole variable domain DSGVTQTPKHLITATGQRVTLRCSPRSGDLSVYWYQQSLDQGLQFLIQYYNGEERAKGNILERFSAQQFPDLHSELNLSSLELGDSALYFCASSVEGATDTQYFGPGTRLTVL.

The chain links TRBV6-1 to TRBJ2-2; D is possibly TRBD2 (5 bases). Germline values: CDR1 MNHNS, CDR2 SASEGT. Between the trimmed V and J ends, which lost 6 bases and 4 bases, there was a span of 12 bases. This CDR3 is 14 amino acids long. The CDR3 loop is CASSLAKITGELFF. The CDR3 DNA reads TGTGCCAGCAGCCTAGCCAAGATCACCGGGGAGCTGTTTTTT.

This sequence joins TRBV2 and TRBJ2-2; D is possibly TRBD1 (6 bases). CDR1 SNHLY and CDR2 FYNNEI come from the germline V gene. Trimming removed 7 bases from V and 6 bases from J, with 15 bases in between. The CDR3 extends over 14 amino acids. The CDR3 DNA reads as TGTGCCAGCATGCAGGGGCTGATGTCCGGGGAGCTGTTTTTT. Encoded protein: CASMQGLMSGELFF.